This T cell receptor (beta chain) appears in the sequencing data of a study of blood T cell repertoires in COVID-19 (TCRdb year 2020). For context, the study as a whole: The collaborator samples originated in the United States, Italy and Spain and spanned the acute and convalescent phases of COVID-19. The material from the prospective study consisted of cDNA or gDNA derived from T cells, B-cell-depleted T cells, or PBMCs. Subjects who had been exposed to COVID-19, were actively infected with it, or had recovered from it provided the deeply sampled blood TCRbeta repertoires that made up the dataset. A freely available public database, intended as a resource for researchers studying the immune response to SARS-CoV-2, is where the repertoires were released. The samples were drawn from the first 160 participants of the ongoing ImmuneRACE study and from roughly 1,300 subjects provided by 6 global collaborators. Sample metadata almost always included a de-identified subject ID, COVID-19 status, age in years and sex. Where available, HLA class I and class II types were obtained from metadata supplied by the sample provider rather than from assay-based typing.

The junction carries 18 bases between V and J, which are trimmed by 3 bases and 7 bases respectively. Including cysteine and phenylalanine, the CDR3 has 15 amino acids. CDR3 DNA only is kept here, 45 bases in frame from base 1. CDR1 and CDR2 are drawn from the germline V gene (reference sequence): LNHDA, SQIVND. The collaborating institutions used their own protocols to collect whole blood in K2EDTA tubes. For TCRbeta analysis, collaborators shipped samples in one of three forms: frozen whole blood, isolated PBMCs, or DNA extracted from either of those sample types. Study-wide findings and limitations: How much clinical and demographic metadata was included differed by source and by participant, and the metadata was provided uncurated.

As for this clone: Its antigen specificity is not known. No quality values exist for individual bases; no much larger clone is one base distant.

TCRbeta CDR3 regions were amplified from genomic DNA using the immunoSEQ Assay, a bias-controlled multiplex PCR. The authors' pipeline ran thus. The number of nucleated cells in each sample was estimated from the amplification of reference gene primers within the assay. Sequence reads were collapsed and filtered to measure the absolute abundance of every unique TCRbeta CDR3 rearrangement. For each sample, productive Simpson clonality was calculated by taking the square root of Simpson's diversity index across productive rearrangements. TCRdb carries this immuneACCESS record with in-frame sequences only. Its versions omit some clonotypes, under half of them owing to an unresolved V gene in the studies checked, with the rest unexplained. The DNA gave D and trimming, while V, J and clone size come from that table. The sample table records under 150,000 clones; approximately 88% of these occur just once. The top ten clonotypes cover roughly 2.1% of the sample.

Source material: peripheral blood. The chain uses TRBV19 and TRBJ1-2; 5 matching bases give a weak D call of TRBD1. This TCR was recovered from a man between 65 and 85 years old with active COVID-19. The CDR3 in this case is CASSMPLGQGSGYTF. The DNA sequence is as follows: TGTGCCAGTAGTATGCCTCTCGGGCAGGGAAGTGGCTACACCTTC. Full variable domain (CDR3 extended with the reference TRBV19 and TRBJ1-2 proteins): DGGITQSPKYLFRKEGQNVTLSCEQNLNHDAMYWYRQDPGQGLRLIYYSQIVNDFQKGDIAEGYSVSREKKESFPLTVTSAQKNPTAFYLCASSMPLGQGSGYTFGSGTRLTVV.